The TCR beta chain described here comes from a study of tumor-infiltrating lymphocytes in primary liver carcinoma. The authors made TCR beta cDNA from approximately 490 ng total RNA with a constant-region primer. What produced the TCR beta libraries was three nested multiplex PCR rounds using slightly modified ARM-PCR. In the first two PCR rounds, TRBV1-TRBV30 forward primers were paired with a C-beta reverse primer, and each round lasted roughly 10 cycles. TCRdb re-called the multiplex PCR reads with MiXCR, one entry per CDR3 protein. Here the sample spans about 120,000 distinct CDR3 sequences, approximately 70% being singletons. Co-extraction of both nucleic acids (RNA and DNA) used about 17-31 mg of unsorted bulk tissue. Study findings and constraints: Present in all five tumor regions were only about 8-25% of the top clones.

The V gene's germline CDR1 is SGHAT and CDR2 FQNNGV. CDR3 length equals 16 residues. A word on this clonotype: What it binds is unknown. Relative to the germline gene, one junction end is altered; a read error may explain this.

The source of this sequence is a woman in her sixties with primary liver carcinoma and hepatitis B virus infection. The chain couples TRBV11-2 to TRBJ2-1; D gene uncertain. The sequenced sample consisted of liver tumor tissue from sampling region 1. Documented subset: tumor region T1, superior pole. The CDR3: CVSSFAERLSYNEQFF. For the CDR3, the DNA is TGTGTCAGCAGCTTTGCAGAGCGCCTCTCCTACAATGAGCAGTTCTTC.